A selection of T cell receptor beta chains follows, all from one sample in a study of T cell responses to AZD1222 COVID-19 vaccine. Method: immunoSEQ multiplex PCR; TCRdb's copy keeps in-frame clones and lacks some. The data contain some 95,000 clones, roughly 90% of them singletons. Sequencing was performed on peripheral blood, taken 28 days after the second AZD1222 dose. Source of these receptors: an adult who received the AZD1222 COVID-19 vaccine. Each CDR3 is given with its conserved first and last residue. The D gene is left open where the match is weak. Only part of the rows carry a size: once, few, many, or a class if the clone is expanded.

j_call | v_call | clone_size | d_call | cdr3_nt | cdr3_aa
TRBJ1-2 | TRBV5-4 | . | . | TGTGCCAGCAGCCCGCACCCAGGGGCTAACTATGGCTACACCTTC | CASSPHPGANYGYTF
TRBJ2-2 | TRBV27 | . | TRBD2 | TGTGCCAGCAGTTTTGGCCCCCTCGGACTAGCCACGAACACCGGGGAGCTGTTTTTT | CASSFGPLGLATNTGELFF
TRBJ1-1 | TRBV6-5 | once | . | TGTGCCAGCAGTTCGGGTGGGGTGAGCACTGAAGCTTTCTTT | CASSSGGVSTEAFF
TRBJ2-5 | TRBV5-1 | . | . | TGCGCCAGCAGCGAATGGGCGGGTCAAGAGACCCAGTACTTC | CASSEWAGQETQYF
TRBJ2-7 | TRBV28 | . | TRBD2 | TGTGCCAGCAAGGCGGTAGCGGGGGGGACCCACTATGAGCAGTACTTC | CASKAVAGGTHYEQYF
TRBJ2-1 | TRBV5-1 | . | TRBD2 | TGCGCCAGCAGGACCGGGACTAGCAGCAATGAGCAGTTCTTC | CASRTGTSSNEQFF
TRBJ1-1 | TRBV11-3 | . | . | TGTGCCAGCAGCTCACAGGGTACTGAAGCTTTCTTT | CASSSQGTEAFF
TRBJ1-1 | TRBV3-1/TRBV3-2 | . | TRBD1 | TGTGCCAGCAGCCAAGACAGGGGGCCTAACACTGAAGCTTTCTTT | CASSQDRGPNTEAFF
TRBJ1-2 | TRBV18 | . | . | TGTGCCAGCTCACCCCTTCCAGAAGTCGGTGCCACCTATGGCTACACCTTC | CASSPLPEVGATYGYTF
TRBJ1-2 | TRBV3-1/TRBV3-2 | . | TRBD1 | TGTGCCAGCAGCCAAGAAGGGCTCGCAGGGGGCTATGGCTACACCTTC | CASSQEGLAGGYGYTF
TRBJ1-6 | TRBV2 | . | TRBD1 | TGTGCCAGCAGGACCCCCGGGACAGGGAAATCACCCCTCCACTTT | CASRTPGTGKSPLHF
TRBJ2-5 | TRBV7-9 | . | . | TGTGCCAGCAGCCCCACCGGTGGGCGGCTATATCAAGAGACCCAGTACTTC | CASSPTGGRLYQETQYF
TRBJ2-7 | TRBV4-1 | . | TRBD1 | TGCGCCAGCAGCCATTCCGGGACAGGGGGTTCCTACGAGCAGTACTTC | CASSHSGTGGSYEQYF
TRBJ2-1 | TRBV5-6 | . | . | TGTGCCAGCAGCTTGTCTTCCGGGGTTTCCTACAATGAGCAGTTCTTC | CASSLSSGVSYNEQFF
TRBJ1-5 | TRBV7-2 | . | . | TGTGCCAGCAGCTTAATGGGGAATCAGCCCCAGCATTTT | CASSLMGNQPQHF
TRBJ1-6 | TRBV4-1 | . | . | TGCGCCAGCAGCCAAGAAGGTGATTCACCCCTCCACTTT | CASSQEGDSPLHF
TRBJ2-2 | TRBV7-2 | . | TRBD1 | TGTGCCAGCAGCCAGGCAGGGGGCGACACCGGGGAGCTGTTTTTT | CASSQAGGDTGELFF
TRBJ2-3 | TRBV7-2 | . | . | TGTGCCAGCAGCTTAGTTTCCACAGATACGCAGTATTTT | CASSLVSTDTQYF
TRBJ2-7 | TRBV5-1 | . | TRBD2 | TGCGCCAGCATGGGTGGAGCGGGGGGCCCCGAGCAGTACTTC | CASMGGAGGPEQYF
TRBJ2-7 | TRBV19 | . | . | TGTGCCAGTAGTATAGATAACTCGGGTGCATGGGCCTACGAGCAGTACTTC | CASSIDNSGAWAYEQYF
TRBJ1-5 | TRBV28 | . | TRBD1 | TGTGCCAGCAGTTTCAGGGGGGTAGGCAATCAGCCCCAGCATTTT | CASSFRGVGNQPQHF
TRBJ2-1 | TRBV5-4 | . | . | TGTGCCAGCAGCCTCGACCCGGATGGCTCCTACAATGAGCAGTTCTTC | CASSLDPDGSYNEQFF
TRBJ1-4 | TRBV7-9 | . | . | TGTGCCAGCAGCCCTACCGAACGGGCTGCCCCCGGGGGTGAAAAACTGTTTTTT | CASSPTERAAPGGEKLFF
TRBJ1-1 | TRBV28 | . | . | TGTGCCAGCAGTCGGTTGCAGGGTCGAGGAAACACTGAAGCTTTCTTT | CASSRLQGRGNTEAFF
TRBJ2-7 | TRBV14 | . | TRBD2 | TGTGCCAGCAGCCCTAACGGGAGGGCGAACGTCGAGCAGTACTTC | CASSPNGRANVEQYF
TRBJ1-6 | TRBV19 | . | . | TGTGCCAGTACCTCTCGGCAGTCCGCACCCCTCCACTTT | CASTSRQSAPLHF
TRBJ1-1 | TRBV12-3/TRBV12-4 | . | . | TGTGCCAGCAGTTTTCAGGGAAGGACTGAAGCTTTCTTT | CASSFQGRTEAFF
TRBJ1-5 | TRBV27 | few | . | TGTGCCAGCACCCCCACAGGGAATAGCAATCAGCCCCAGCATTTT | CASTPTGNSNQPQHF
TRBJ2-7 | TRBV5-1 | . | TRBD2 | TGCGCCAGCAGCTTCTTAGCGGGAGCTACCTACGAGCAGTACTTC | CASSFLAGATYEQYF
TRBJ1-1 | TRBV18 | . | . | TGTGCCAGCTCACCACCGTCAGGGGAAAGCGCTGAAGCTTTCTTT | CASSPPSGESAEAFF
TRBJ2-7 | TRBV6-6 | . | . | TGTGCCAGCCTGGAAAGGGAGGATTACGAGCAGTACTTC | CASLEREDYEQYF
TRBJ2-5 | TRBV11-3 | . | . | TGTGCCAGCAGCAAACAGGGGCCAACTCCCCCCGGGAGGGAGACCCAGTACTTC | CASSKQGPTPPGRETQYF
TRBJ2-3 | TRBV6-6 | . | . | TGTGCCAGCAGCCGAAACTACGACCTACCAGATACGCAGTATTTT | CASSRNYDLPDTQYF
TRBJ1-2 | TRBV28 | . | . | TGTGCCACCGCGAAGGGAGGCTCGGACTATGGCTACACCTTC | CATAKGGSDYGYTF
TRBJ1-2 | TRBV19 | . | . | TGTGCCAGTAGTACGGGACACGGCTATGGCTACACCTTC | CASSTGHGYGYTF
TRBJ2-1 | TRBV7-9 | . | TRBD2 | TGTGCCAGCAGCCCCGCCGTCCAGCGGGGGGGCGGTGAGCAGTTCTTC | CASSPAVQRGGGEQFF
TRBJ1-2 | TRBV6-5 | . | TRBD1 | TGTGCCAGCAGTCGGACAGGGCGAAGGGATGGCTACACCTTC | CASSRTGRRDGYTF
TRBJ2-2 | TRBV5-1 | . | . | TGCGCCAGCAGCCAGTATTACCGGGCCCAGGAGACCGGGGAGCTGTTTTTT | CASSQYYRAQETGELFF
TRBJ1-5 | TRBV27 | . | TRBD1 | TGTGCCAGCAGTTTTGGGGCAGGGGGGAATCAGCCCCAGCATTTT | CASSFGAGGNQPQHF
TRBJ2-5 | TRBV9 | . | TRBD1 | TGTGCCAGCAGCACCCGACAGGGGAGGGAGACCCAGTACTTC | CASSTRQGRETQYF
TRBJ1-1 | TRBV29-1 | . | TRBD1 | TGCAGCGGGACCGGGACAGGGCACACTGAAGCTTTCTTT | CSGTGTGHTEAFF
TRBJ2-7 | TRBV27 | few | . | TGTGCCAGCAGTTTCTCAGGATTGAGCTCCTACGAGCAGTACTTC | CASSFSGLSSYEQYF
TRBJ2-3 | TRBV9 | . | TRBD2 | TGTGCCAGCAGCGTAGGGGAGACTAGCTCTCTCACAGATACGCAGTATTTT | CASSVGETSSLTDTQYF
TRBJ2-5 | TRBV6-5 | . | . | TGTGCCAGCAGACAGGGTCAAGAGACCCAGTACTTC | CASRQGQETQYF
TRBJ2-6 | TRBV7-2 | . | . | TGTGCCAGCTGCTTGGGGGCAGGCCCCGGGGCCAACGTCCTGACTTTC | CASCLGAGPGANVLTF
TRBJ1-5 | TRBV6-1 | . | . | TGTGCCAGCAGTGACCCGGGTGATCAGCCCCAGCATTTT | CASSDPGDQPQHF
TRBJ2-3 | TRBV28 | once | . | TGTGCCAGCACGATGGGGCAGGGAGCTAGCACAGATACGCAGTATTTT | CASTMGQGASTDTQYF
TRBJ2-5 | TRBV7-9 | many | . | TGTGCCAGCAGCCTTCGAGGCAGTCAAGAGACCCAGTACTTC | CASSLRGSQETQYF
TRBJ1-1 | TRBV4-3 | . | . | TGCGCCAGCAGCCCCGATCGGACGACTATGAACACTGAAGCTTTCTTT | CASSPDRTTMNTEAFF
TRBJ2-5 | TRBV15 | . | TRBD2 | TGTGCCACCAGCGTGGCGGGAGGTGGAGAGACCCAGTACTTC | CATSVAGGGETQYF
TRBJ2-7 | TRBV7-6 | . | . | TGTGCCAGCAGCTTGGGGGGCGCTTGGTACGAGCAGTACTTC | CASSLGGAWYEQYF
TRBJ2-1 | TRBV9 | . | . | TGTGCCAGCAGCGTAGCGTCAGGGCCCAATGAGCAGTTCTTC | CASSVASGPNEQFF
TRBJ2-1 | TRBV6-5 | . | . | TGTGCCAGCTTTGCCGCCGGGACCGACAATGAGCAGTTCTTC | CASFAAGTDNEQFF
TRBJ1-1 | TRBV12-3/TRBV12-4 | once | . | TGTGCCAGCAGTTTAGCCGCGGGGGAAGCTTTCTTT | CASSLAAGEAFF
TRBJ2-2 | TRBV30 | . | TRBD1 | TGTGCCTGGAGTGGGGGACAGGAGACCGGGGAGCTGTTTTTT | CAWSGGQETGELFF
TRBJ1-4 | TRBV9 | . | . | TGTGCCAGCAGCCGGGCGCCGGGGGCTCAAGAAAAACTGTTTTTT | CASSRAPGAQEKLFF
TRBJ1-1 | TRBV7-2 | . | TRBD1 | TGTGCCAGCAGCGGAAGGGACAGGGGGAACACTGAAGCTTTCTTT | CASSGRDRGNTEAFF